The T cell receptor beta chain under discussion was sequenced for a study of blood T cell repertoires in COVID-19. The wider study: Material from acute and convalescent COVID-19 was sourced from the United States, Italy and Spain. From T cells, B-cell-depleted T cells, or PBMCs came the material, which was cDNA or gDNA.

Authors' processing steps: Amplification with reference gene primers provided the estimates of nucleated cell counts. Generated by immunoSEQ multiplex PCR, the TCRdb table keeps only in-frame clones and is missing some. That table gives V, J and clone size, and the DNA gave D and trimming. The data show 110,000 to 150,000 clones, about 88% seen once. V shed 3 bases and J shed 8 bases, with 7 bases lying between them. The CDR3 is made up of 11 amino acids. Germline-derived CDR1 and CDR2 are MDHEN and SYDVKM. Material for sequencing was peripheral blood. V usage is TRBV28 and J usage is TRBJ1-2; possible D gene TRBD1, 6 bases. The receptor was derived from a human donor in a cohort sampled during active COVID-19. The CDR3 DNA reads as TGTGCCAGCAGTTTGCAGGGGGGCTACACCTTC. Amino acids: CASSLQGGYTF.